This T cell receptor beta chain appears in the sequencing data of a study of blood T cells in healthy people across ages. A word on this clonotype: Its antigen is undetermined.

Study results and limitations: Roughly linearly, TCR beta diversity per million T cells fell as age increased.

V dropped 5 bases and J dropped 1; count of bases not matched to a gene: 8. This CDR3 contains 16 residues. Germline V CDR1 and CDR2: MDHEN, SYDVKM. A J-beta primer mix and a sample-barcoded 5' primer were used in a second PCR of roughly 7 to 12 cycles. TCRdb reprocessed the 5' RACE reads via MiXCR and lists one record per CDR3 protein. The sample includes about 620,000 distinct CDR3 sequences, roughly 20% of them seen just once. Sequences were obtained from blood. The receptor comes from a man in his 70s in good health. The J gene is TRBJ2-7, the V gene TRBV28; TRBD1 matches at 10 bases. This chain's CDR3 is CASSAPGQGRSYEQYF. The DNA for the CDR3 is TGTGCCAGCAGTGCTCCGGGACAGGGGAGATCCTACGAGCAGTACTTC.